This T cell receptor beta chain derives from a study of blood T cell repertoires in COVID-19. Study-level background: What the recovered Cohort 3 donors had was two negative PCRs, clearance, or symptom resolution. T cells, B-cell-depleted T cells, or PBMCs supplied cDNA or gDNA. Acute-phase and convalescent COVID-19 samples originated in the United States, Italy and Spain.

Enrolled through a virtual design, the participants were between roughly 18 and 100 years of age and came from 24 US areas. Repertoires were generated with immunoSEQ multiplex PCR, while TCRdb's copy carries only in-frame clones and drops some. Here the sample spans about 400,000 clones, more than 70% being singletons. The CDR3 is 16 residues long. Trimming removed 4 bases at V and 2 bases at J, with 15 bases between. Germline CDR1 reads SGHDT; CDR2 reads YYEEEE. Sequencing used PBMCs or T cells enriched from blood (not recorded which). The clonotype was recovered from a man in his forties in a cohort exposed to, infected with or recovered from COVID-19 (not recorded which). The rearrangement links TRBV5-6 to TRBJ2-2, with D maybe TRBD2 (6 bases). CDR3 sequence: CASSDWGLHNTGELFF. The DNA for the CDR3 is TGTGCCAGCAGCGATTGGGGACTGCACAACACCGGGGAGCTGTTTTTT.